The source of this T cell receptor (beta chain) is a study of technical replicates of blood from a handful of donors. Sequencing was performed with immunoSEQ multiplex PCR; in TCRdb, only in-frame clones are kept and a portion is missing. Here the sample spans roughly 80,000 clones, about 97% being singletons. The CDR3 contains 17 residues. Germline values: CDR1 SGHNT, CDR2 YYREEE (reference sequence). The ends lost 4 bases at V and 4 bases at J; junction bases unmatched: 16. The V and J genes are TRBV5-4 and TRBJ1-2, with 7 nucleotides matching TRBD1. This TCR was recovered from a human donor in good health. Sample: T cells isolated from PBMCs. DNA of the CDR3: TGTGCCAGCAGCCGCGGGACAGCTCTCGGGTTTGGCTATGGCTACACCTTC. Residues: CASSRGTALGFGYGYTF.